This TCR beta chain is from a study of PD-1 blockade in classical Hodgkin lymphoma. Study-level results: Newly diagnosed patients had baseline TCR diversity that was reportedly lower than that of healthy donors.

Time point here: newly diagnosed, previously untreated cHL patient sample. Sequencing was performed with immunoSEQ multiplex PCR; in TCRdb, only in-frame clones are kept and a portion is missing. Altogether approximately 17,000 clones are present, 90% being singletons, with the ten largest covering 6.9%. The V and J ends lost 0 bases and 5 bases respectively, with 8 bases between them. Germline lookup yields CDR1 MGHRA and CDR2 YSYEKL. The length of the CDR3 is 13 residues. To note about this clone: Antigen specificity is unknown.

The V gene is TRBV4-1, the J gene TRBJ2-7; no firm D call. Sequences were obtained from peripheral blood mononuclear cells (PBMCs). This receptor was taken from a human donor with classical Hodgkin lymphoma. CDR3 DNA sequence: TGCGCCAGCAGCCAAGAAATAAGGGACGAGCAGTACTTC. Protein: CASSQEIRDEQYF.